This T cell receptor (beta chain) was found in a study of resident and recirculating memory T cells in vitiligo. Using immunoSEQ multiplex PCR, the repertoire was profiled, and TCRdb retains in-frame clones only, with some absent. The sample lists 40,000 to 50,000 clones; about 93% were seen once. The CDR3 spans 14 residues. Germline CDR1 LGHNA, CDR2 YSLEER. The germline V and J ends were trimmed by 0 bases and 9 bases, with 12 bases remaining between them. Only one count was recorded for this clone. As yet, its antigen is unknown. Study results and caveats: No single dominant TCR clone appeared; lesion clonality varied. TCR sequences were not conserved across biopsy sites or patients.

Input material: blood. The genes are TRBV4-3 and TRBJ2-1, with TRBD1 as a possible D gene (5 bases). This clonotype was sampled from a male donor with vitiligo. In nucleotides, the CDR3 is TGCGCCAGCAGCCAAGATGGCAGTACAGGTGAGCAGTTCTTC. Its translation is CASSQDGSTGEQFF.